These 23 T cell receptor beta chains originate from one sample sequenced in a study of T cell responses to AZD1222 COVID-19 vaccine. Some clones are missing from TCRdb's copy, which holds only in-frame ones; the method was immunoSEQ multiplex PCR. The sample has about 150,000 clones; 88% are singletons. Sequencing used peripheral blood, obtained after recovery from COVID-19. Every receptor here comes from an adult who had recovered from COVID-19.

The chain is built from TRBV5-1 and TRBJ1-4; 9 bases align to TRBD1. Unmatched junction bases numbered 5, after V lost 5 bases and J lost 6 bases. From germline, CDR1 is SGHRS and CDR2 YFSETQ. The CDR3 has 14 residues. CDR3 in DNA: TGCGCCAGCAGAGGCCGGGACAGGGATGAAAAACTGTTTTTT. Its protein product is CASRGRDRDEKLFF.

The genes are TRBV21-1 and TRBJ2-3; the D call TRBD1 from the table was never checked on the DNA. TRBV21-1 is classified as a pseudogene. The CDR3 has 17 amino acids. CDR3 sequence reads: CASSKASGAGVSDTQYF. CDR3 coding DNA: TGTGCCAGCAGCAAAGCCTCAGGGGCCGGAGTCTCCGATACGCAGTATTTT.

This chain links TRBV5-8 with TRBJ2-1; no clear D gene. CDR3 length equals 15 residues. Germline assignment: CDR1 SGHTS and CDR2 YDEGEE. V dropped 4 bases and J dropped 3 bases, with 14 bases sitting between them. This chain's CDR3 is CASSQPRSVYNEQFF. The CDR3 coding sequence is TGTGCCAGCAGCCAGCCCAGGAGCGTCTACAATGAGCAGTTCTTC. Looking up the rest from reference TRBV5-8 and TRBJ2-1 gives the full variable domain: EAGVTQSPTHLIKTRGQQATLRCSPISGHTSVYWYQQALGLGLQFLLWYDEGEERNRGNFPPRFSGRQFPNYSSELNVNALELEDSALYLCASSQPRSVYNEQFFGPGTRLTVL.

This chain joins TRBV5-4 and TRBJ1-1; no firm D call. The germline V gene encodes CDR1 SGHNT and CDR2 YYREEE (reference sequence). V gave up 7 bases and J gave up 12 bases, with 22 bases separating them. This CDR3 region has 13 residues. The CDR3 loop is CASRRRGDVEPFF. The CDR3 nucleotides read TGTGCCAGCCGACGTAGAGGTGATGTGGAACCTTTCTTT.

This chain joins TRBV19 and TRBJ2-7; D uncertain. The CDR3 runs to 13 residues. V dropped 4 bases and J dropped 1 base, with 8 bases sitting between them. Germline V gene sequence: CDR1 LNHDA, CDR2 SQIVND (reference sequence). The CDR3 bases are TGTGCCAGTAGTAGAGATAGTTCCTACGAGCAGTACTTC. This codes for CASSRDSSYEQYF.

The J gene is TRBJ2-3, the V gene TRBV5-1, with TRBD2 matching over 14 bases. From germline, CDR1 is SGHRS and CDR2 YFSETQ. There are 17 residues in the CDR3. Trimming removed 4 bases from V and 5 bases from J; junction bases left unmatched: 9. The CDR3 spells CASSQKTTSGREDTQYF. CDR3 sequence (DNA): TGCGCCAGCAGCCAAAAAACGACTAGCGGGAGGGAAGATACGCAGTATTTT.

V usage is TRBV3-1 (or the pseudogene TRBV3-2) and J usage is TRBJ2-3; 7 nucleotides match TRBD1. CDR1 and CDR2 from the germline V gene are LGHDT and YNNKEL (reference sequence). V dropped 5 bases and J dropped 5; count of bases not matched to a gene: 16. CDR3 length: 17 residues. CDR3 bases: TGTGCCAGCAGCGGGGATGACAGGGTTCGGCTAGGAGATACGCAGTATTTT. Its translation: CASSGDDRVRLGDTQYF.

The rearrangement uses TRBV7-2 and TRBJ2-3; D not certain. Deletions cut 4 bases from V and 4 bases from J, with 9 bases between. CDR1 is SGHTA, CDR2 FQGNSA, per germline. The CDR3 loop spans 13 amino acids. CDR3 nucleotide sequence: TGTGCCAGCAGCTCGCAGGTACCAGATACGCAGTATTTT. This sequence encodes CASSSQVPDTQYF. Together with reference TRBV7-2 and TRBJ2-3, the CDR3 gives the full variable domain: GAGVSQSPSNKVTEKGKDVELRCDPISGHTALYWYRQSLGQGLEFLIYFQGNSAPDKSGLPSDRFSAERTGGSVSTLTIQRTQQEDSAVYLCASSSQVPDTQYFGPGTRLTVL.

J is TRBJ1-2 and V is TRBV7-2, with 10 bases that match TRBD1. V was clipped by 1 base and J by 4 bases; unmatched bases: 3. The CDR3 loop spans 15 amino acids. Germline loops: CDR1 SGHTA, CDR2 FQGNSA. Here the CDR3 reads CASSLEWTGGYGYTF. CDR3 nucleotide sequence: TGTGCCAGCAGCTTAGAGTGGACAGGGGGCTATGGCTACACCTTC.

The chain employs TRBV5-1 and TRBJ2-2, with D tentatively TRBD1 or TRBD2 (6 bases each). The germline V gene encodes CDR1 SGHRS and CDR2 YFSETQ. This CDR3 is built from 16 residues. V gave up 0 bases and J gave up 4 bases, with 13 bases separating them. Written as DNA, the CDR3 is TGCGCCAGCAGCTTGGCACGGGGGCCCGGCACCGGGGAGCTGTTTTTT. Protein sequence: CASSLARGPGTGELFF.

The rearrangement uses TRBV7-8 and TRBJ2-1; 8 bases align to TRBD2. CDR3 length: 18 amino acids. Germline CDR1 and CDR2: SGHVS and FQNEAQ. Losses at the gene ends were 2 bases for V and 5 bases for J; bases not matched to a gene: 14. The chain's CDR3 is CASSLNRPRSGSHNEQFF. The CDR3 DNA sequence: TGTGCCAGCAGCTTAAATCGCCCGAGGAGCGGGAGTCACAATGAGCAGTTCTTC.

The chain joins TRBV6-2 or TRBV6-3 to TRBJ2-7; D possibly corresponds to TRBD1 (5 bases). The CDR3 consists of 13 residues. The ends were cut back, 3 bases at V and 2 bases at J, with 8 bases in the middle. The germline V gene has CDR1 MNHEY and CDR2 SVGEGT. CDR3 coding DNA: TGTGCCAGCAGTTATAGGGGTCCCTACGAGCAGTACTTC. It yields the protein CASSYRGPYEQYF.

This clone came up once. This chain joins TRBV5-1 and TRBJ2-7; 9 nucleotides line up with TRBD1. Trimming removed 4 bases from V and 3 bases from J; junction bases left unmatched: 14. The CDR3 loop spans 17 amino acids. CDR1 is SGHRS and CDR2 is YFSETQ in the germline V gene. The CDR3 region has the DNA TGCGCCAGCAGCACAAAAACCGGGACAGGGACCATCTACGAGCAGTACTTC. Amino acid sequence: CASSTKTGTGTIYEQYF. Variable domain in full (rest from reference TRBV5-1 and TRBJ2-7): KAGVTQTPRYLIKTRGQQVTLSCSPISGHRSVSWYQQTPGQGLQFLFEYFSETQRNKGNFPGRFSGRQFSNSRSEMNVSTLELGDSALYLCASSTKTGTGTIYEQYFGPGTRLTVT.

Written as DNA, the CDR3 is TGTGCCAGCAGCCCGGAGAGGGTGGGGAACTATGGCTACACCTTC. It specifies CASSPERVGNYGYTF. This chain connects TRBV3-1 (or the pseudogene TRBV3-2) to TRBJ1-2; no reliable D call. V lost 4 bases and J 2 bases, leaving 14 bases between the germline ends. The CDR3 extends over 15 amino acids. The germline CDR1 and CDR2 sequences are LGHDT and YNNKEL (reference sequence).

The chain has TRBV19 and TRBJ1-1, with D perhaps TRBD1 (5 bases). The CDR3 covers 11 residues. CDR1 LNHDA and CDR2 SQIVND come from the germline V gene (reference sequence). V shed 3 bases and J shed 7 bases, with 6 bases lying between them. CDR3 amino acids: CASSITGEAFF. The CDR3 DNA reads TGTGCCAGTAGTATTACAGGTGAAGCTTTCTTT.

This chain links TRBV7-2 with TRBJ2-1; TRBD2 aligns across 10 bases. Trimming cost V 2 bases and J 5 bases; bases outside gene matches: 6. The CDR3 has 16 residues. Germline V gives CDR1 SGHTA, CDR2 FQGNSA. CDR3 nucleotides: TGTGCCAGCAGCTTATTTGGAGCGGGGGGGCACAATGAGCAGTTCTTC. Protein sequence: CASSLFGAGGHNEQFF. The variable domain in full, with the rest retrieved from reference TRBV7-2 and TRBJ2-1, is GAGVSQSPSNKVTEKGKDVELRCDPISGHTALYWYRQSLGQGLEFLIYFQGNSAPDKSGLPSDRFSAERTGGSVSTLTIQRTQQEDSAVYLCASSLFGAGGHNEQFFGPGTRLTVL.

The rearrangement links TRBV6-4 to TRBJ2-2; 13 nucleotides match TRBD2. The CDR3 covers 15 residues. Germline V gene sequence: CDR1 MRHNA, CDR2 SNTAGT. With V trimmed by 5 bases and J by 4 bases, 1 base remained unmatched. The DNA for the CDR3 is TGTGCCAGCAGTTGGACTAGCGGGAGCACCGGGGAGCTGTTTTTT. Protein sequence: CASSWTSGSTGELFF.

The chain carries TRBV27 and TRBJ1-6; unclear D gene. Germline assignment: CDR1 MNHEY and CDR2 SMNVEV (reference sequence). The CDR3 has 13 amino acids. V shed 6 bases and J shed 5 bases, with 8 bases lying between them. As DNA, the CDR3 is TGTGCCAGCAGGCTAACCCATAATTCACCCCTCCACTTT. Translation: CASRLTHNSPLHF.

This clone was picked up one time. The chain carries TRBV7-2 and TRBJ1-2, with D unresolved. The V end lost 1 base, the J end lost 6 bases, and 12 bases lay between the germline ends. The CDR3 covers 14 residues. Germline-derived CDR1 and CDR2 are SGHTA and FQGNSA. The CDR3 reads CASSLDTPGNGYTF. The CDR3 nucleotides read TGTGCCAGCAGCTTAGACACCCCCGGGAATGGCTACACCTTC.

This chain uses TRBV7-3 with TRBJ2-1; D is possibly TRBD2 (6 bases). Trimming removed 4 bases from V and 5 bases from J, with 15 bases in between. Germline V gene data show CDR1 as SGHTA and CDR2 as FQGTGA. The CDR3 is 15 residues long. CDR3 coding DNA: TGTGCCAGCAGCTCCGGCGGGGAAGGAAACAATGAGCAGTTCTTC. This translates into CASSSGGEGNNEQFF. Variable domain in full (rest from reference TRBV7-3 and TRBJ2-1): GAGVSQTPSNKVTEKGKYVELRCDPISGHTALYWYRQSLGQGPEFLIYFQGTGAADDSGLPNDRFFAVRPEGSVSTLKIQRTERGDSAVYLCASSSGGEGNNEQFFGPGTRLTVL.

The rearrangement links TRBV19 to TRBJ2-4; TRBD2 matches 7 bases. The CDR3 is 19 amino acids. The V segment lost 0 bases and the J segment 4 bases; nucleotides outside the gene matches: 15. Germline lookup yields CDR1 LNHDA and CDR2 SQIVND (reference sequence). CDR3: CASSIDRTSFLVAKNIQYF. CDR3 DNA: TGTGCCAGTAGTATAGACAGGACTAGTTTTCTGGTAGCTAAAAACATTCAGTACTTC.

The chain couples TRBV4-2 to TRBJ2-1, with 9 nucleotides matching TRBD2. The CDR3 length is 16 residues. Germline CDR1 reads LGHNA; CDR2 reads YNFKEQ. V gave up 4 bases and J gave up 1 base; unmatched junction bases: 5. As DNA, the CDR3 is TGTGCCAGCAGCCTCAATAGCGGGAGTTCCTACAATGAGCAGTTCTTC. It codes for CASSLNSGSSYNEQFF.

This chain connects TRBV5-1 to TRBJ2-5; 9 positions agree with TRBD1. The CDR3 contains 16 residues. Germline CDR1 and CDR2: SGHRS and YFSETQ. After removal of 0 bases from V and 5 bases from J, the junction contained 8 bases not matched to a gene. This CDR3 reads CASSLGDREGLETQYF. CDR3 DNA: TGCGCCAGCAGCTTGGGGGACAGGGAAGGGCTGGAGACCCAGTACTTC.